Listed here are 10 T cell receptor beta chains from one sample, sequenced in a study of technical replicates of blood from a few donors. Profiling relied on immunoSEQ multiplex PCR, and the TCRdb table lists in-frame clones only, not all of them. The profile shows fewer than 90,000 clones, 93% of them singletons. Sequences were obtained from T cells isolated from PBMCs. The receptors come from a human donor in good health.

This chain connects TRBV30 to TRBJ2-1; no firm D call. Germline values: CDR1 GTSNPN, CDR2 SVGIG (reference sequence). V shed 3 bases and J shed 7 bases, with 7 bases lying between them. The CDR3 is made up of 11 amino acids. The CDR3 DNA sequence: TGTGCCTGGAGGAAGAGAAATGAGCAGTTCTTC. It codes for CAWRKRNEQFF.

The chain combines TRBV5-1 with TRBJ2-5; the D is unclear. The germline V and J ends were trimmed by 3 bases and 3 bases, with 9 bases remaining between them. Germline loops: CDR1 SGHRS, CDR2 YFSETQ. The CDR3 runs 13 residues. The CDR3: CASSSLPEETQYF. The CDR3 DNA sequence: TGCGCCAGCAGCTCGCTACCTGAAGAGACCCAGTACTTC. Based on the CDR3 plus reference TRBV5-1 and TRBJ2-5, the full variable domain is KAGVTQTPRYLIKTRGQQVTLSCSPISGHRSVSWYQQTPGQGLQFLFEYFSETQRNKGNFPGRFSGRQFSNSRSEMNVSTLELGDSALYLCASSSLPEETQYFGPGTRLLVL.

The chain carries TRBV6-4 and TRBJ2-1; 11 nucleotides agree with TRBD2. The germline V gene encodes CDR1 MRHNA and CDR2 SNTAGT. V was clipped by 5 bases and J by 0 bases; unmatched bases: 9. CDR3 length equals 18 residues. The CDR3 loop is CASSRTGLAASSYNEQFF. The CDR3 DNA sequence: TGTGCCAGCAGTCGTACGGGACTAGCGGCAAGCTCCTACAATGAGCAGTTCTTC.

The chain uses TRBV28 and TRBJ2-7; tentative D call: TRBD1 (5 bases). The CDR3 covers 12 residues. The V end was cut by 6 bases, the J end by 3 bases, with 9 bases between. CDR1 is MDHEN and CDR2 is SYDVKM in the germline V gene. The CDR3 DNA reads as TGTGCCAGCAGCCGACAGTACTACGAGCAGTACTTC. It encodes CASSRQYYEQYF.

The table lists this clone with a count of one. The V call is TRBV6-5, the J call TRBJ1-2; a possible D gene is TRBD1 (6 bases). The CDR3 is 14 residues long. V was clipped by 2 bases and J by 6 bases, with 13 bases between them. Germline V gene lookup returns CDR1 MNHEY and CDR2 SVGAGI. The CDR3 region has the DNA TGTGCCAGCAGTTACGGGGGGGCCCGGGATGGCTACACCTTC. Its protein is CASSYGGARDGYTF.

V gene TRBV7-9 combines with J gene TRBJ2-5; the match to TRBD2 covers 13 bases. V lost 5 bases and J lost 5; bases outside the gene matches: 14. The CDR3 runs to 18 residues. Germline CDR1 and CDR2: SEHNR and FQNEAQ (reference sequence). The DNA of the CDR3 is TGTGCCAGCAGCCTCGGGACTAGCGGGACCCTGAATGTTGAGACCCAGTACTTC. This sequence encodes CASSLGTSGTLNVETQYF.

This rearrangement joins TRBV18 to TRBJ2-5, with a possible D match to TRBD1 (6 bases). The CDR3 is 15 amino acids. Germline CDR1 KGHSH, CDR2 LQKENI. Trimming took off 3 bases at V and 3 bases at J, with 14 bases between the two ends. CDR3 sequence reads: CASSPSGGAKETQYF. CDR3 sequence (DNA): TGTGCCAGCTCACCCAGTGGGGGCGCCAAAGAGACCCAGTACTTC.

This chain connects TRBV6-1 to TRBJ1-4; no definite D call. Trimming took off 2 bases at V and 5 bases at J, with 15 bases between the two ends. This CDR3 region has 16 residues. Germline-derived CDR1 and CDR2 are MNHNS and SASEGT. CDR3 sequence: CASSEIEGSANEKLFF. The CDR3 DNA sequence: TGTGCCAGCAGTGAAATAGAGGGCAGCGCCAATGAAAAACTGTTTTTT.

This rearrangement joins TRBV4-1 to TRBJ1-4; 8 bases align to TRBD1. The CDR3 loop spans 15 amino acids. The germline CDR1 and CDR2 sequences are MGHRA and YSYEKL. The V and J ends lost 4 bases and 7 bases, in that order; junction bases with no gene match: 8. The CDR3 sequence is CASSLPGQAGEKLFF. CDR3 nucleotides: TGCGCCAGCAGCCTACCGGGACAGGCGGGTGAAAAACTGTTTTTT.

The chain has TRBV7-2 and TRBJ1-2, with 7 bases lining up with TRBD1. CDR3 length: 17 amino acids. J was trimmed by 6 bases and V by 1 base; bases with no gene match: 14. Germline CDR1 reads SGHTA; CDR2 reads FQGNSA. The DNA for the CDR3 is TGTGCCAGCAGCTTAGGACCGGGGACAGCGGCAGGTCATGGCTACACCTTC. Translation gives CASSLGPGTAAGHGYTF.